This entry lists 22 T cell receptor beta chains sequenced from one sample in a study of metastatic and nonmetastatic thyroid tumors (dated by TCRdb to 2020 to 2022). No treatment had been received by any patient before thyroid surgery. Library prep was done by PCR. Instrument used: Illumina HiSeq 4000. Starting from the raw public reads, TCRdb applied fastp trimming at Q25, assembled clones with MiXCR and retained in-frame beta chains. For this sample there are some 54,000 clones; over 15% appear just once. The ten largest clonotypes hold almost 3% of the sample. Sequencing used blood. Receptors originate from a female donor with papillary thyroid cancer or a benign thyroid nodule (not recorded which). Some clones in this sample may be carry-over from other donors' samples.

A few counts support this clone. A much larger clone lies one base from this, so it may be a read error. At the DNA level, this CDR3 is encoded by other sequences in the same sample as well. This chain connects TRBV29-1 to TRBJ2-1, with D possibly matching TRBD1 (5 bases). Trimming took off 6 bases at V and 9 bases at J, with 18 bases between the two ends. Germline V gene sequence: CDR1 SQVTM, CDR2 ANQGSEA. The CDR3 extends over 13 amino acids. The CDR3 loop reads CSVETGLGGEQFF. The CDR3 DNA reads TGCAGCGTCGAAACAGGTTTAGGTGGTGAGCAGTTCTTC.

This clone has at least ten counts. The rearrangement links TRBV6-5 to TRBJ1-1; D ambiguous. Germline V gene sequence: CDR1 MNHEY, CDR2 SVGAGI. CDR3 length: 13 residues. Trimming stripped 2 bases from V and 6 bases from J, with 10 bases between. CDR3 nucleotide sequence: TGTGCCAGCAGTTACAAAGGGCAGCCTGAAGCTTTCTTT. It translates to CASSYKGQPEAFF.

This clone showed up many times. Within the sample, other DNA sequences also encode this same CDR3. V and J are TRBV18 and TRBJ1-2; TRBD1 might be the D (5 bases). Looked up from germline, CDR1 is KGHSH and CDR2 is LQKENI. The germline V and J ends were trimmed by 3 bases and 0 bases, with 8 bases remaining between them. CDR3 length: 14 residues. CDR3 residues: CASSPDRANYGYTF. The CDR3 region has the DNA TGTGCCAGCTCACCTGACAGAGCTAACTATGGCTACACCTTC.

In its sample, this clone was seen a few times. A much bigger clone sits one base away, suggesting this may be a read error. The chain recombines TRBV6-2 or TRBV6-3 with TRBJ2-2, with a weak D call TRBD2 (5 bases). Germline V gene data show CDR1 as MNHEY and CDR2 as SVGEGT. CDR3 length: 14 amino acids. CDR3 coding DNA: TGTGCCCGCAGTTACTCGAGCGGTACCGGGGAGCCGTTTTTT. It codes for CARSYSSGTGEPFF.

This clone was seen at least ten times. CDR3 in amino acids: CSATDYNEQFF. As DNA, the CDR3 is TGCAGTGCTACAGATTACAATGAGCAGTTCTTC. J is TRBJ2-1 and V is TRBV20-1; D is uncertain. The CDR3 runs 11 residues. Between the trimmed V and J ends, which lost 4 bases and 4 bases, there was a span of 5 bases. Per the germline V gene, CDR1 is DFQATT and CDR2 is SNEGSKA (reference sequence).

V gene TRBV11-3 combines with J gene TRBJ1-2; D unclear. CDR1 is SGHNT and CDR2 is YENEEA in the germline V gene. Trimming stripped 4 bases from V and 2 bases from J, with 2 bases between. The CDR3 totals 11 residues. Here the CDR3 reads CASSYNYGYTF. In nucleotides, the CDR3 is TGTGCCAGCAGCTACAACTATGGCTACACCTTC.

There are a few counts of this clone. The chain uses TRBV7-2 and TRBJ1-1; D possibly corresponds to TRBD1 (5 bases). Germline V gives CDR1 SGHTA, CDR2 FQGNSA. Trimming removed 3 bases at V and 5 bases at J, with 10 bases between. The length of the CDR3 is 13 residues. DNA of the CDR3: TGTGCCAGCAGCTTGGGGGGAGCGACTGAAGCTTTCTTT. Translating gives CASSLGGATEAFF.

This clone came up many times. The CDR3: CASSSGLAGMYEQFF. For the CDR3, the DNA is TGCGCCAGCAGCTCGGGACTAGCGGGAATGTACGAGCAGTTCTTC. The chain uses TRBV5-1 and TRBJ2-1; 13 bases match TRBD2. This CDR3 contains 15 residues. Trimming cost V 3 bases and J 10 bases; bases outside gene matches: 7. CDR1 is SGHRS and CDR2 is YFSETQ in the germline V gene.

This clone appeared many times. The V call is TRBV20-1, the J call TRBJ2-1; D remains unclear. CDR3 length: 14 amino acids. The germline gives CDR1 DFQATT, CDR2 SNEGSKA (reference sequence). With 0 bases removed from V and 0 bases from J, the gap between germline ends came to 6 bases. The CDR3 DNA sequence: TGCAGTGCTAGAGAGTCCGGCTCCTACAATGAGCAGTTCTTC. Translating gives CSARESGSYNEQFF.

This clone was observed at least ten times. The rearrangement uses TRBV6-1 and TRBJ2-1, with unresolved D. Per germline, CDR1 MNHNS and CDR2 SASEGT. V dropped 6 bases and J dropped 0 bases, with 9 bases sitting between them. The CDR3 loop spans 14 amino acids. The DNA of the CDR3 is TGTGCCAGCAGCTTTACCGGCTCCTACAATGAGCAGTTCTTC. Protein: CASSFTGSYNEQFF.

This clone has only a few counts. The genes are TRBV6-1 and TRBJ1-1; D is uncertain. The ends were cut back, 5 bases at V and 2 bases at J, with 9 bases in the middle. Germline CDR1 and CDR2: MNHNS and SASEGT. This CDR3 spans 13 amino acids. The CDR3 here is CASSSGVNTEAFF. In DNA, the CDR3 is TGTGCCAGCAGTTCCGGGGTAAACACTGAAGCTTTCTTT.

This clone was picked up many times. V and J are TRBV6-6 and TRBJ2-2; D might be TRBD1 or TRBD2, each matching 6 bases. V lost 4 bases to trimming and J lost 5 bases, with 14 bases between them. Germline V gives CDR1 MNHNY, CDR2 SVGAGI (reference sequence). The CDR3 is 15 amino acids. CDR3 loop: CASSFSGAPTGELFF. CDR3 nucleotides: TGTGCCAGCAGTTTCTCGGGGGCCCCAACCGGGGAGCTGTTTTTT.

This clone was recorded many times. The CDR3 sequence: CASNRDRGLNEQFF. CDR3 in DNA: TGTGCCAGTAACCGGGACAGGGGGCTCAATGAGCAGTTCTTC. The chain uses TRBV19 and TRBJ2-1; 12 bases agree with TRBD1. V gave up 7 bases and J gave up 6 bases; unmatched junction bases: 4. The CDR3 is 14 amino acids. Germline V lookup: CDR1 LNHDA, CDR2 SQIVND (reference sequence). The entire variable domain, with the rest obtained from reference TRBV19 and TRBJ2-1, is as follows: DGGITQSPKYLFRKEGQNVTLSCEQNLNHDAMYWYRQDPGQGLRLIYYSQIVNDFQKGDIAEGYSVSREKKESFPLTVTSAQKNPTAFYLCASNRDRGLNEQFFGPGTRLTVL.

The chain recombines TRBV19 with TRBJ2-3, with D perhaps matching TRBD1 or TRBD2 (5 bases each). Germline V gene data show CDR1 as LNHDA and CDR2 as SQIVND (reference sequence). This CDR3 comprises 16 residues. Trimming stripped 11 bases from V and 2 bases from J, with 23 bases between. The chain's CDR3 is CAASRAKGSHTDTQYF. The CDR3 nucleotides are TGTGCCGCTTCGAGGGCTAAGGGGTCACACACAGATACGCAGTATTTT. Full variable domain (outside the CDR3, taken from reference TRBV19 and TRBJ2-3): DGGITQSPKYLFRKEGQNVTLSCEQNLNHDAMYWYRQDPGQGLRLIYYSQIVNDFQKGDIAEGYSVSREKKESFPLTVTSAQKNPTAFYLCAASRAKGSHTDTQYFGPGTRLTVL.

This clone occurred many times. The chain uses TRBV11-2 and TRBJ1-5; perhaps TRBD1 as D (5 bases). The CDR3 covers 17 residues. Looked up from germline, CDR1 is SGHAT and CDR2 is FQNNGV. V dropped 1 base and J dropped 0 bases, with 13 bases sitting between them. The CDR3 sequence is CASSLVPGLYSNQPQHF. In DNA, the CDR3 is TGTGCCAGCAGCTTAGTCCCGGGGCTCTATAGCAATCAGCCCCAGCATTTT.

This clone has ten or more counts. One base away lies a much larger clone, so this may be a sequencing read error. The CDR3 protein is CASSRGRGRTDTQYF. The DNA for the CDR3 is TGTGCCAGTAGCCGGGGACGGGGGAGAACAGATACGCAGTATTTT. The chain joins TRBV19 to TRBJ2-3; tentatively, D is TRBD2 (6 bases). Trimming stripped 6 bases from V and 3 bases from J, with 16 bases between. The CDR3 contains 15 residues. In germline, CDR1 is LNHDA, CDR2 SQIVND (reference sequence). The full variable domain, in which reference TRBV19 and TRBJ2-3 provide the parts outside the CDR3, is DGGITQSPKYLFRKEGQNVTLSCEQNLNHDAMYWYRQDPGQGLRLIYYSQIVNDFQKGDIAEGYSVSREKKESFPLTVTSAQKNPTAFYLCASSRGRGRTDTQYFGPGTRLTVL.

Points on this clone: It may be a read error: a sequence one base away is much more abundant. J is TRBJ2-1 and V is TRBV5-4; 8 bases line up with TRBD2. Germline-derived CDR1 and CDR2 are SGHNT and YYREEE (reference sequence). This CDR3 comprises 16 residues. With V trimmed by 0 bases and J by 8 bases, 10 bases remained unmatched. The CDR3 is CASSLAAGLAGYEQFF. Written as DNA, the CDR3 is TGTGCCAGCAGCTTGGCCGCAGGGCTAGCGGGCTATGAGCAGTTCTTC.

Within the sample, this clone is medium-sized. The chain recombines TRBV28 with TRBJ2-3, with 8 bases fitting TRBD2. The CDR3 runs 14 residues. V lost 2 bases, J lost 4 bases, and 2 bases stayed unmatched. The germline CDR1 and CDR2 sequences are MDHEN and SYDVKM. The CDR3 DNA follows: TGTGCCAGCAGTTTACAGGGACTAGCAGATACGCAGTATTTT. Residues: CASSLQGLADTQYF. The entire variable domain, with the rest obtained from reference TRBV28 and TRBJ2-3, is as follows: DVKVTQSSRYLVKRTGEKVFLECVQDMDHENMFWYRQDPGLGLRLIYFSYDVKMKEKGDIPEGYSVSREKKERFSLILESASTNQTSMYLCASSLQGLADTQYFGPGTRLTVL.

This clone has at least ten counts. A clone one base away is much larger, so this may be a read error. The sample has other DNA sequences that encode this CDR3 too. The rearrangement uses TRBV30 and TRBJ1-4, with D possibly being TRBD1 (6 bases). The V end lost 3 bases, the J end lost 7 bases, and 18 bases lay between the germline ends. CDR3 size: 15 residues. CDR1 GTSNPN and CDR2 SVGIG come from the germline V gene (reference sequence). For the CDR3, the DNA is TGTGCCTGGAGCGATCAGGACAGCGGGGCTGAAAAACTGTTTTTT. Its translation: CAWSDQDSGAEKLFF.

In this sample, this clone is medium-sized (0.01 to 0.1%). The V call is TRBV20-1, the J call TRBJ2-7, with a possible D match to TRBD2 (6 bases). Germline assignment: CDR1 DFQATT and CDR2 SNEGSKA (reference sequence). This CDR3 spans 13 amino acids. V gave up 2 bases and J gave up 3 bases, with 11 bases separating them. CDR3 nucleotide sequence: TGCAGTGCTAGATCCGGGACTTTCTACGAGCAGTACTTC. This codes for CSARSGTFYEQYF.

This clone showed up many times. This chain joins TRBV24-1 and TRBJ1-2; no reliable D call. Germline-derived CDR1 and CDR2 are KGHDR and SFDVKD. V gave up 3 bases and J gave up 5 bases, with 6 bases separating them. The CDR3 loop spans 12 amino acids. The CDR3 is CATSDTLYGYTF. CDR3 bases: TGTGCCACCAGTGATACCTTATATGGCTACACCTTC.

At least ten counts were recorded for this clone. V is TRBV15 and J is TRBJ1-4; tentatively, D is TRBD1 (6 bases). In germline, CDR1 is LNHNV, CDR2 YYDKDF (reference sequence). Trimming removed 0 bases at V and 5 bases at J, with 7 bases between. CDR3 length: 14 amino acids. The CDR3 loop is CATSRDQGNEKLFF. Written as DNA, the CDR3 is TGTGCCACCAGCAGAGACCAGGGGAATGAAAAACTGTTTTTT.